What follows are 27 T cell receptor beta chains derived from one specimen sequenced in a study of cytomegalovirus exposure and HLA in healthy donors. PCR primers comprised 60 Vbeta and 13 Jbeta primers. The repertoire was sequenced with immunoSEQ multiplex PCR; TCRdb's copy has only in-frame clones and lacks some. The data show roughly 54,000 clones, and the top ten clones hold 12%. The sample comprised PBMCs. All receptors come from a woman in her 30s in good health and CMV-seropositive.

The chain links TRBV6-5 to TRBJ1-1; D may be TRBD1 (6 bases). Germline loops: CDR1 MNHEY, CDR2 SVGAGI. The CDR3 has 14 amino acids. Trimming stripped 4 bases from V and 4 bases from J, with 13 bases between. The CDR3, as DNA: TGTGCCAGCAGTTCCGGGACATGGATCACTGAAGCTTTCTTT. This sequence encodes CASSSGTWITEAFF.

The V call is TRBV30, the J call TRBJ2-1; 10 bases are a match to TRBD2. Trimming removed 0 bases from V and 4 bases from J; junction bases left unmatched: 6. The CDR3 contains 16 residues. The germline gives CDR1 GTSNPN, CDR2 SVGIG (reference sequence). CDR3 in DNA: TGTGCCTGGAGTGTATGGTCTAGCGGGGGTTACAATGAGCAGTTCTTC. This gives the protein CAWSVWSSGGYNEQFF.

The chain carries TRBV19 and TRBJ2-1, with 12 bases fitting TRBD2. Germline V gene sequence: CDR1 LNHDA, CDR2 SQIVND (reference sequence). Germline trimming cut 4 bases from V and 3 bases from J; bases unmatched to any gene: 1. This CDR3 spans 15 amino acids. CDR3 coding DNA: TGTGCCAGTAGTACACTAGCGGGAGGCTACAATGAGCAGTTCTTC. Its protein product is CASSTLAGGYNEQFF.

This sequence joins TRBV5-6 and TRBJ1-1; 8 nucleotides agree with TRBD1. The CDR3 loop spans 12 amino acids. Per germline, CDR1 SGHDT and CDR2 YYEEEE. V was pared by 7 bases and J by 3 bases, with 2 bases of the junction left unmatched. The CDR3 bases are TGTGCCAGCGACAGGGGTGACACTGAAGCTTTCTTT. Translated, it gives CASDRGDTEAFF.

This CDR3 is CASSRDSDYGYTF. As DNA, the CDR3 is TGTGCCAGCAGTCGGGACAGTGACTATGGCTACACCTTC. The gene calls are TRBV27 and TRBJ1-2; 7 nucleotides match TRBD1. Trimming removed 5 bases from V and 3 bases from J; junction bases left unmatched: 3. CDR3 length equals 13 residues. Germline lookup yields CDR1 MNHEY and CDR2 SMNVEV (reference sequence).

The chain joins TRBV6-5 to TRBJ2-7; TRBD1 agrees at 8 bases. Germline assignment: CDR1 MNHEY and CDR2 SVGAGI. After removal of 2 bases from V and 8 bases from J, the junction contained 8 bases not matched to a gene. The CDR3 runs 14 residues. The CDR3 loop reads CASSYGGQGIKQYF. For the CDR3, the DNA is TGTGCCAGCAGTTACGGCGGACAGGGTATTAAGCAGTACTTC.

This CDR3 is CAWEGEGPNLSYEQYF. The DNA for the CDR3 is TGTGCCTGGGAAGGGGAGGGTCCGAACCTTTCCTACGAGCAGTACTTC. The V call is TRBV30, the J call TRBJ2-7; 7 bases are shared with TRBD2. CDR1 is GTSNPN, CDR2 SVGIG, per germline (reference sequence). V lost 5 bases and J lost 1; bases outside the gene matches: 14. The CDR3 runs to 16 residues.

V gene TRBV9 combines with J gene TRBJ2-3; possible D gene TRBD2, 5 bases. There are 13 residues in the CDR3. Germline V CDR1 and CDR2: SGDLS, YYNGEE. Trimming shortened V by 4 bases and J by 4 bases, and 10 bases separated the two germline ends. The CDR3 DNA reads TGTGCCAGCAGCCCCACCGGGGCAGATACGCAGTATTTT. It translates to CASSPTGADTQYF.

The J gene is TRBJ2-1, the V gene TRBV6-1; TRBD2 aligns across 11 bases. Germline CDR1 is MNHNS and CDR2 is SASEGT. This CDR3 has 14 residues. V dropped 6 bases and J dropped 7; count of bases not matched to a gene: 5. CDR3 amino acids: CASRGTSGLNEQFF. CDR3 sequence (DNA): TGTGCCAGCAGGGGGACTAGCGGACTTAATGAGCAGTTCTTC.

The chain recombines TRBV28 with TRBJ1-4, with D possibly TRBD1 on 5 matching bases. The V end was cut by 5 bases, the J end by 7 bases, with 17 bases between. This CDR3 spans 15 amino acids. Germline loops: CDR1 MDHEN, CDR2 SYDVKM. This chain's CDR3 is CASSATGPGVEKLFF. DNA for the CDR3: TGTGCCAGCAGTGCAACAGGCCCTGGGGTTGAAAAACTGTTTTTT.

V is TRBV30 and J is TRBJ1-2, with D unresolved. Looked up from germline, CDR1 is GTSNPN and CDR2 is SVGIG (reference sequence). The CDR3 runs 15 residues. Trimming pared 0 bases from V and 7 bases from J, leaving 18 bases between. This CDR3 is CAWSVQRGFPFGYTF. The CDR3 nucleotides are TGTGCCTGGAGTGTACAGAGAGGGTTTCCCTTTGGCTACACCTTC.

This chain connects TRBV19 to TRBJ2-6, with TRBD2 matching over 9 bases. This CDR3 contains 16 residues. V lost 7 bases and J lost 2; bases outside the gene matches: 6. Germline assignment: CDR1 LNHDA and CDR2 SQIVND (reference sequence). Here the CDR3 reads CASIPSGVPGANVLTF. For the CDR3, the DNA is TGTGCCAGTATTCCTAGCGGGGTCCCTGGGGCCAACGTCCTGACTTTC. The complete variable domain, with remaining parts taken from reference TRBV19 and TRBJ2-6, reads DGGITQSPKYLFRKEGQNVTLSCEQNLNHDAMYWYRQDPGQGLRLIYYSQIVNDFQKGDIAEGYSVSREKKESFPLTVTSAQKNPTAFYLCASIPSGVPGANVLTFGAGSRLTVL.

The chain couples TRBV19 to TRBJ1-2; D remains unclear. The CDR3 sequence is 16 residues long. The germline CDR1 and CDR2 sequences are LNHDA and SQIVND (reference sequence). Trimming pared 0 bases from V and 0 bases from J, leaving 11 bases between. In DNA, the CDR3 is TGTGCCAGTAGTATAGATAACGAGGAAGCTAACTATGGCTACACCTTC. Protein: CASSIDNEEANYGYTF.

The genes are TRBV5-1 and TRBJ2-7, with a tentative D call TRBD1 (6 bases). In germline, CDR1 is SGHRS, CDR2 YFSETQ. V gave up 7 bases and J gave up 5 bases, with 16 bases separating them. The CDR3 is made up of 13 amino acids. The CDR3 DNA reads TGCGCCAGCGGCATAGGACAGCTCAACGAGCAGTACTTC. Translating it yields CASGIGQLNEQYF.

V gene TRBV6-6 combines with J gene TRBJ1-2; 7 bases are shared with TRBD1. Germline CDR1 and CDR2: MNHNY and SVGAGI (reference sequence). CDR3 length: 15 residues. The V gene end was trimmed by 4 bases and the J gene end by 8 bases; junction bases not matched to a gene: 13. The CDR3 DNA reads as TGTGCCAGCAGTTTCACGGGACAGCCAAATGGGGGCTACACCTTC. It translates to CASSFTGQPNGGYTF.

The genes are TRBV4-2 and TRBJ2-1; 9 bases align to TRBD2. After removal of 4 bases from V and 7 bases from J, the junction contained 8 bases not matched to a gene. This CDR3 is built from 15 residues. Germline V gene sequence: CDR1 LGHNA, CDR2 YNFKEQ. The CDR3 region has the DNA TGTGCCAGCAGCCTCCCCGGGGCGGGAGGGAATGAGCAGTTCTTC. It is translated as CASSLPGAGGNEQFF.

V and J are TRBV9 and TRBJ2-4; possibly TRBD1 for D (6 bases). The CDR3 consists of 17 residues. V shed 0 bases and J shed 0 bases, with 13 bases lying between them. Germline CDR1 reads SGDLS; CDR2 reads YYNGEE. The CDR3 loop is CASSVEDRTLAKNIQYF. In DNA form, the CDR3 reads TGTGCCAGCAGCGTAGAAGACAGGACGCTAGCCAAAAACATTCAGTACTTC.

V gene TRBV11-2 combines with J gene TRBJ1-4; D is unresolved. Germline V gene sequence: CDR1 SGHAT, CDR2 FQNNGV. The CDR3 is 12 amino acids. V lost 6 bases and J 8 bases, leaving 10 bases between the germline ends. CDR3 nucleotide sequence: TGTGCCAGCAGTCAAGGAGGGGAAAAACTGTTTTTT. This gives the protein CASSQGGEKLFF.

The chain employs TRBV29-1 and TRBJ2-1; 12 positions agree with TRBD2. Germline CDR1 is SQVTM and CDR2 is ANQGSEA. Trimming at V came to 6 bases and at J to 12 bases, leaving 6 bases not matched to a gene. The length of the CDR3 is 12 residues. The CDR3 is CSVGPTSGRQFF. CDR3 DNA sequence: TGCAGCGTAGGTCCGACTAGCGGGAGGCAGTTCTTC.

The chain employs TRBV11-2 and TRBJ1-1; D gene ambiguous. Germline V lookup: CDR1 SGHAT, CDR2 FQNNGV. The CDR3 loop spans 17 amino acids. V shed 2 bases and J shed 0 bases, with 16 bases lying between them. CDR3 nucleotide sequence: TGTGCCAGCAGCTTAAAGTCTCCCAGAAGAATGAACACTGAAGCTTTCTTT. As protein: CASSLKSPRRMNTEAFF.

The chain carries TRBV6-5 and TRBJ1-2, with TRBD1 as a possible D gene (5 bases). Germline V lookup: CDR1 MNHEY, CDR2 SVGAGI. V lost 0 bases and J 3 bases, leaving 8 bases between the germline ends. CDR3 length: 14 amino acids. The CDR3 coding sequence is TGTGCCAGCAGTTACTCGGGACTGGACTATGGCTACACCTTC. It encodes CASSYSGLDYGYTF.

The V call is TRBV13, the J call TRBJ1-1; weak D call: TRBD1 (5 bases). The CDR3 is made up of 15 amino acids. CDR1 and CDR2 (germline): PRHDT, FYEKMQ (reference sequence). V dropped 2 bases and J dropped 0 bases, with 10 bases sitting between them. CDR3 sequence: CASSLSQGLNTEAFF. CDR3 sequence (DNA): TGTGCCAGCAGCTTAAGTCAGGGATTGAACACTGAAGCTTTCTTT.

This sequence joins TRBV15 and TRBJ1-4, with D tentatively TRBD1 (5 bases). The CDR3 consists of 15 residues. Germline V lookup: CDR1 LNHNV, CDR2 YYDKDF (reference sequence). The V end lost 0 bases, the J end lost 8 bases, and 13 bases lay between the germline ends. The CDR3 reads CATSRDPGVGEKLFF. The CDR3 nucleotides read TGTGCCACCAGCAGAGATCCGGGGGTAGGGGAAAAACTGTTTTTT.

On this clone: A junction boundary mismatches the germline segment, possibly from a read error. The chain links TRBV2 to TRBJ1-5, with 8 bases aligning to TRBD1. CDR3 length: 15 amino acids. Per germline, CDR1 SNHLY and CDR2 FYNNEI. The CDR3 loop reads CASTTLQGANQHQHF. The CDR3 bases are TGTGCCAGCACTACCCTCCAGGGGGCCAATCAGCACCAGCATTTT.

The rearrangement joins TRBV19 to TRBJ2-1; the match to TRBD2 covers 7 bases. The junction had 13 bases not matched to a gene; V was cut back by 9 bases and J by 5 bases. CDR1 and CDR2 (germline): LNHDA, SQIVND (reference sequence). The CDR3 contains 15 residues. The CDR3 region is CASTTVGGSDNEQFF. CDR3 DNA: TGTGCCAGCACTACAGTGGGGGGGTCCGACAATGAGCAGTTCTTC.

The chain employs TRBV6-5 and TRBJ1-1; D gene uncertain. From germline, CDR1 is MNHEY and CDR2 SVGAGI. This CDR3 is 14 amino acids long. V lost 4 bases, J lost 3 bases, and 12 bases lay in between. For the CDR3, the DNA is TGTGCCAGCAGTTTGACCCAAGAGGACACTGAAGCTTTCTTT. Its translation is CASSLTQEDTEAFF.

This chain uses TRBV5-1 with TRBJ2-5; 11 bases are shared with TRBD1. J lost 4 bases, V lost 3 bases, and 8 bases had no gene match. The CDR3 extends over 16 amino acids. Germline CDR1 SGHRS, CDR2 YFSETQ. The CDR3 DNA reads TGCGCCAGCAGCTGGGGGCCCGGGACAGGGGGAGAGACCCAGTACTTC. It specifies CASSWGPGTGGETQYF. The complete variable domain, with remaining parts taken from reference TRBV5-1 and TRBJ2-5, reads KAGVTQTPRYLIKTRGQQVTLSCSPISGHRSVSWYQQTPGQGLQFLFEYFSETQRNKGNFPGRFSGRQFSNSRSEMNVSTLELGDSALYLCASSWGPGTGGETQYFGPGTRLLVL.